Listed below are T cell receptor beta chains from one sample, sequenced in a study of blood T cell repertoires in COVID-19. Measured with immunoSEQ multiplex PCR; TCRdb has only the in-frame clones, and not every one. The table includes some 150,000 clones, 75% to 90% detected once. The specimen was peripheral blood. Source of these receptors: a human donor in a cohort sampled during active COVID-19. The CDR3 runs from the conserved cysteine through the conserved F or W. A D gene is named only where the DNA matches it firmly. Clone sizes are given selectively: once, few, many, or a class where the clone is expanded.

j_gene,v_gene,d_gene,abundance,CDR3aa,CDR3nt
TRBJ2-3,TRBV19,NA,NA,CASSMLDPSTDTQYF,TGTGCCAGTAGTATGCTAGACCCTAGCACAGATACGCAGTATTTT
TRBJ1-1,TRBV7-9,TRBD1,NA,CASSSRQGVNTEAFF,TGTGCCAGCAGCTCCCGACAGGGTGTGAACACTGAAGCTTTCTTT
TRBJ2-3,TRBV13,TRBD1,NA,CASSLRGQGIGADTQYF,TGTGCCAGCAGCTTAAGGGGGCAGGGGATAGGTGCAGATACGCAGTATTTT
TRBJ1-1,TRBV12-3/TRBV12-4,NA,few,CASRLQGNTEAFF,TGTGCCAGCAGGTTACAGGGGAACACTGAAGCTTTCTTT
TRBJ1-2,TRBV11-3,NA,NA,CASRGDFLEGYTF,TGTGCCAGCAGGGGAGACTTTCTCGAGGGCTACACCTTC
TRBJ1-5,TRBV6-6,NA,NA,CASVQQGSGQPQHF,TGTGCCAGCGTGCAGCAGGGGTCGGGTCAGCCCCAGCATTTT
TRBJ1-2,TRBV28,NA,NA,CASSLSPTGVYGYTF,TGTGCCAGCAGTTTATCGCCGACAGGTGTGTATGGCTACACCTTC
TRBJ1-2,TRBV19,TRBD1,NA,CASSPQGADYGYTF,TGTGCCAGTAGCCCTCAGGGGGCCGACTATGGCTACACCTTC
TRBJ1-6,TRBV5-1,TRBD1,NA,CASSLFGDRDSPLHF,TGCGCCAGCAGCTTATTCGGGGACAGGGATTCACCCCTCCACTTT
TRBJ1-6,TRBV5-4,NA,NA,CASSLGRGSYSPLHF,TGTGCCAGCAGCTTGGGTAGGGGTTCTTATTCACCCCTCCACTTT
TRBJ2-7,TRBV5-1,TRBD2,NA,CASSSGGGDSSYEQYF,TGCGCCAGCAGCTCTGGCGGGGGAGATAGCTCCTACGAGCAGTACTTC
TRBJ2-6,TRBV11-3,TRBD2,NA,CASMRGSGRSGANVLTF,TGTGCCAGCATGCGGGGTAGCGGGAGATCTGGGGCCAACGTCCTGACTTTC
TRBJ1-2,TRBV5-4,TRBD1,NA,CASSLVPTGGYYGYTF,TGTGCCAGCAGCTTGGTTCCCACAGGGGGCTACTATGGCTACACCTTC
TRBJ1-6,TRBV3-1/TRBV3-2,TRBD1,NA,CASSQNRGENSPLHF,TGTGCCAGCAGCCAGAACAGGGGGGAAAATTCACCCCTCCACTTT
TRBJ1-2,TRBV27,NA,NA,CASSSRDFRGGYTF,TGTGCCAGCAGTTCCCGGGACTTCCGGGGGGGCTACACCTTC
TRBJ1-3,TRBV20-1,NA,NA,CSASRDYGNTIYF,TGCAGTGCTAGTCGGGATTATGGAAACACCATATATTTT
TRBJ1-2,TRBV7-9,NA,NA,CASSLGGEAYGYTF,TGTGCCAGCAGCTTAGGGGGGGAGGCCTATGGCTACACCTTC
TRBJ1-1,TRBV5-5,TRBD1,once,CASSRGQLNTEAFF,TGTGCCAGCAGCCGGGGACAGCTGAACACTGAAGCTTTCTTT
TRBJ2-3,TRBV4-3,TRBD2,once,CASSQGWDYPTDTQYF,TGCGCCAGCAGCCAAGGTTGGGACTACCCCACAGATACGCAGTATTTT
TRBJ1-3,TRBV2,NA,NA,CASSVRDTNSGNTIYF,TGTGCCAGCAGCGTCCGGGACACAAACTCTGGAAACACCATATATTTT
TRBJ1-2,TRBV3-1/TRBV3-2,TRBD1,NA,CASSLLGRGYGYTF,TGTGCCAGCAGCCTTTTAGGCAGGGGGTATGGCTACACCTTC
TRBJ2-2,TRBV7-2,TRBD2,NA,CASSQKGTSGAGELFF,TGTGCCAGCAGCCAAAAAGGGACTAGCGGGGCCGGGGAGCTGTTTTTT
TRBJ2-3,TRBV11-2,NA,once,CASSLTLLDTQYF,TGTGCCAGCAGCTTAACTCTGCTAGATACGCAGTATTTT
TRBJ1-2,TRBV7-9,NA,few,CASSLGVGALSYGYTF,TGTGCCAGCAGCTTAGGGGTAGGGGCGTTAAGCTATGGCTACACCTTC
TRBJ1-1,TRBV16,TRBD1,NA,CASSQSGQGRTEAFF,TGTGCCAGCAGCCAATCGGGACAGGGGAGGACTGAAGCTTTCTTT
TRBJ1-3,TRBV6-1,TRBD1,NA,CASSESHQGAGGNTIYF,TGTGCCAGCAGTGAATCGCACCAGGGGGCTGGTGGAAACACCATATATTTT
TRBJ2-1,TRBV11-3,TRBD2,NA,CASNTRAGAKEQFF,TGTGCCAGCAACACGAGGGCGGGAGCTAAGGAGCAGTTCTTC
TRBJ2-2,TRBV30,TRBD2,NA,CAWSVRLAGEGGELFF,TGTGCCTGGAGTGTAAGGCTAGCGGGAGAAGGCGGGGAGCTGTTTTTT
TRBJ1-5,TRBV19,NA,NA,CASSFGQSGIQPQHF,TGTGCCAGTAGTTTTGGCCAGTCCGGGATTCAGCCCCAGCATTTT
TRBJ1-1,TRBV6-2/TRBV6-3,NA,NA,CASSHGGEAFF,TGTGCCAGCAGCCACGGGGGAGAAGCTTTCTTT
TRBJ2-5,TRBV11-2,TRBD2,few,CASSEAGVVAGETQYF,TGTGCCAGCAGCGAAGCGGGGGTTGTAGCGGGAGAGACCCAGTACTTC
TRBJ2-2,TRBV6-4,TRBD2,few,CASAKGGVDTGELFF,TGTGCCAGCGCTAAGGGAGGGGTCGACACCGGGGAGCTGTTTTTT
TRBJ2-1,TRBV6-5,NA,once,CASSIDSWVDEQFF,TGTGCCAGCAGTATTGACAGCTGGGTCGATGAGCAGTTCTTC
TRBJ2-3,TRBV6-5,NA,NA,CASSSAGDTQYF,TGTGCCAGCAGTTCGGCAGGAGATACGCAGTATTTT
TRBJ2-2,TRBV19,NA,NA,CASSPGQSGGELFF,TGTGCCAGTAGTCCCGGACAGTCGGGCGGGGAGCTGTTTTTT
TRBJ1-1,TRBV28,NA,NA,CASRSQGVTEAFF,TGTGCCAGCAGGTCACAGGGTGTCACTGAAGCTTTCTTT
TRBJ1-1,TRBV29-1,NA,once,CSVESGTEAFF,TGCAGCGTTGAATCCGGGACTGAAGCTTTCTTT
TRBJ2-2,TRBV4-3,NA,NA,CASSQDLRDTGELFF,TGCGCCAGCAGCCAAGATCTCCGGGACACCGGGGAGCTGTTTTTT
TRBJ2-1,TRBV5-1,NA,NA,CASSDSFHEQFF,TGCGCCAGCAGTGACAGTTTCCATGAGCAGTTCTTC
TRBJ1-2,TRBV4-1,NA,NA,CASSQQQGRGYTF,TGCGCCAGCAGCCAACAACAGGGACGTGGCTACACCTTC
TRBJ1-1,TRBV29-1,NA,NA,CSVEDPGGNNTEAFF,TGCAGCGTTGAGGACCCTGGAGGGAACAACACTGAAGCTTTCTTT
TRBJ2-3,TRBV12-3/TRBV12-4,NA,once,CASRPPWADTQYF,TGTGCCAGCAGGCCCCCCTGGGCGGATACGCAGTATTTT
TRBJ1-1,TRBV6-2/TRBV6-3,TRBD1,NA,CASSLPGQGGTEAFF,TGTGCCAGCAGTCTCCCGGGACAGGGTGGAACTGAAGCTTTCTTT
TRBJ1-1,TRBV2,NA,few,CASTREGIAEAFF,TGTGCCAGCACGAGGGAGGGGATCGCTGAAGCTTTCTTT
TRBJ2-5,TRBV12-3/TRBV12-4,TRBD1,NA,CASTWTGQETQYF,TGTGCCAGCACTTGGACAGGGCAAGAGACCCAGTACTTC
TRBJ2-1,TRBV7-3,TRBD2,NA,CASSWDSGANNEQFF,TGTGCCAGCAGCTGGGATAGCGGGGCCAACAATGAGCAGTTCTTC
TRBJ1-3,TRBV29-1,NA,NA,CSVEDRVGPSGNTIYF,TGCAGCGTTGAAGATCGGGTGGGGCCCTCTGGAAACACCATATATTTT
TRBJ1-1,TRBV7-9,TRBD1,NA,CASDRDGTTEAFF,TGTGCCAGCGACAGGGACGGAACAACTGAAGCTTTCTTT
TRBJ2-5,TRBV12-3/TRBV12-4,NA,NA,CASSPRGETQYF,TGTGCCAGCAGTCCCAGAGGAGAGACCCAGTACTTC
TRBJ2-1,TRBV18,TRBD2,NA,CASSALAGVGNEQFF,TGTGCCAGCTCAGCACTAGCGGGAGTGGGGAATGAGCAGTTCTTC
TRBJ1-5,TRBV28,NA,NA,CASSPRKWGHSGRSNQPQHF,TGTGCCAGCAGTCCCCGAAAATGGGGACACTCGGGAAGGAGCAATCAGCCCCAGCATTTT
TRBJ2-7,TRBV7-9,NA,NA,CASSLDRGGEQYF,TGTGCCAGCAGCTTAGATAGGGGGGGCGAGCAGTACTTC